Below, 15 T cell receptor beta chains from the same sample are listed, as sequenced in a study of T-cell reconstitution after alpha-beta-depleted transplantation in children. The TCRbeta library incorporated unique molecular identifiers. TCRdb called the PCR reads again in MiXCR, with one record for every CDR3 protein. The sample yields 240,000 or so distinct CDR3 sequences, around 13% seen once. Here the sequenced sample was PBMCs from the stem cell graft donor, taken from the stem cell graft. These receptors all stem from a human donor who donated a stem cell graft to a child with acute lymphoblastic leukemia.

This CDR3 is CASSSGLAGAGEQYF. For the CDR3, the DNA is TGTGCCAGCAGCTCGGGACTAGCGGGAGCGGGCGAGCAGTACTTC. The chain combines TRBV13 with TRBJ2-7; 14 nucleotides agree with TRBD2. The CDR3 consists of 15 residues. V lost 4 bases and J lost 6; bases outside the gene matches: 5. The germline CDR1 and CDR2 sequences are PRHDT and FYEKMQ (reference sequence).

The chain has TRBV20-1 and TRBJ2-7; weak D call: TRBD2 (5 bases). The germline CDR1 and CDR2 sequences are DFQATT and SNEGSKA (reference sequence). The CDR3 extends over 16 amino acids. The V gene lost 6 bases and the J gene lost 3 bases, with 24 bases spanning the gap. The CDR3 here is CSAHRDPPLLGYEQYF. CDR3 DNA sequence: TGCAGTGCCCATCGGGATCCTCCCTTACTGGGCTACGAGCAGTACTTC.

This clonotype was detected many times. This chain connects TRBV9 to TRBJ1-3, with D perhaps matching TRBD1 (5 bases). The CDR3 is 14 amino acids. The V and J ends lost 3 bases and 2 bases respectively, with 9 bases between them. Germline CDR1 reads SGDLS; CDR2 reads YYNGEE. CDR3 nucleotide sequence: TGTGCCAGCAGCGGGGGCCCCACTGGAAACACCATATATTTT. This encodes CASSGGPTGNTIYF.

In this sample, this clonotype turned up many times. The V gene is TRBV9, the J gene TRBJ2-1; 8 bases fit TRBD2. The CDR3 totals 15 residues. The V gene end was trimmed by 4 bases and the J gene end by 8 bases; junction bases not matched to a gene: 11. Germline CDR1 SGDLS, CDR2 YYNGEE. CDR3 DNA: TGTGCCAGCAGCTTAAGTAGCGGGGTTGGGGATGAGCAGTTCTTC. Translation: CASSLSSGVGDEQFF.

Here the CDR3 DNA reads TGTGCCAGCAGTCGGGGATCTGGACTAGCGGGAGTTGCAGATACGCAGTATTTT. Its translation is CASSRGSGLAGVADTQYF. The chain has TRBV6-2 or TRBV6-3 and TRBJ2-3; TRBD2 aligns across 13 bases. Germline assignment: CDR1 MNHEY and CDR2 SVGEGT. The CDR3 extends over 18 amino acids. The J segment lost 4 bases and the V segment lost 5 bases, leaving 12 bases of the junction unmatched.

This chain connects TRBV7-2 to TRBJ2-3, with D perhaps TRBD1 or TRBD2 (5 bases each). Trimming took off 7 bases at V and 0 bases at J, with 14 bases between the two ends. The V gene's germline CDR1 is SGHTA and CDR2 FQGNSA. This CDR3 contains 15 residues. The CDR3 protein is CASKYSGPSTDTQYF. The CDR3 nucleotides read TGTGCCAGCAAATACTCGGGGCCTAGCACAGATACGCAGTATTTT. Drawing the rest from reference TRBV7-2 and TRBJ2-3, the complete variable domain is GAGVSQSPSNKVTEKGKDVELRCDPISGHTALYWYRQSLGQGLEFLIYFQGNSAPDKSGLPSDRFSAERTGGSVSTLTIQRTQQEDSAVYLCASKYSGPSTDTQYFGPGTRLTVL.

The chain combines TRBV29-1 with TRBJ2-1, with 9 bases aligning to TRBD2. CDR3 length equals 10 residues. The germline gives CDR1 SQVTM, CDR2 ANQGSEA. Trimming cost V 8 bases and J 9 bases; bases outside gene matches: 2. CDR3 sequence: CSTTSGEQFF. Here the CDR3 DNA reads TGCAGCACGACTAGCGGTGAGCAGTTCTTC.

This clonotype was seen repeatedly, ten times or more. In nucleotides, the CDR3 is TGCAGCGTTCATGGGGGCCCCCGCTACGAGCAGTACTTC. It specifies CSVHGGPRYEQYF. The J gene is TRBJ2-7, the V gene TRBV29-1, with D perhaps matching TRBD1 (6 bases). Trimming shortened V by 5 bases and J by 3 bases, and 14 bases separated the two germline ends. Germline loops: CDR1 SQVTM, CDR2 ANQGSEA. The CDR3 loop spans 13 amino acids.

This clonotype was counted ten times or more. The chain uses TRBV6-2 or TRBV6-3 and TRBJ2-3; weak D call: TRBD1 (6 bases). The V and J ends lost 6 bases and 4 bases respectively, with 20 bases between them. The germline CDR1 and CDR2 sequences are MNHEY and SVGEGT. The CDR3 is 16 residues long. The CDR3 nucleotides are TGTGCCAGCAGCGCTCAACAGGGTCTTTTTTCAGATACGCAGTATTTT. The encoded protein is CASSAQQGLFSDTQYF.

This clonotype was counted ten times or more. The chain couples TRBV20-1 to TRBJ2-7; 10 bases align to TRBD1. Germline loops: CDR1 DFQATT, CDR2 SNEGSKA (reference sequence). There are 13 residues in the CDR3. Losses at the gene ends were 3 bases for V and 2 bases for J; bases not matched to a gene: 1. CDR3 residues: CSARTGGTYEQYF. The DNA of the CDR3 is TGCAGTGCTAGGACAGGGGGCACCTACGAGCAGTACTTC.

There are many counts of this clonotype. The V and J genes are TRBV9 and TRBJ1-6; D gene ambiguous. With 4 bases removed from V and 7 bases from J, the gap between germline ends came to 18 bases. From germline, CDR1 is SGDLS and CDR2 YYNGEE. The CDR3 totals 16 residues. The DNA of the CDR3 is TGTGCCAGCAGCCCCGGGATGAGGATGAGAAATTCACCCCTCCACTTT. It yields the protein CASSPGMRMRNSPLHF.

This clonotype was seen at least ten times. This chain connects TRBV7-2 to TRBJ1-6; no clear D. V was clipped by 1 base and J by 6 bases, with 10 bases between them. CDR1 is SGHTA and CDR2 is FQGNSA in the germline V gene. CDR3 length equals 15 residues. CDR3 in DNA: TGTGCCAGCAGCTTAGTAGGGCCCACTAATTCACCCCTCCACTTT. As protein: CASSLVGPTNSPLHF.

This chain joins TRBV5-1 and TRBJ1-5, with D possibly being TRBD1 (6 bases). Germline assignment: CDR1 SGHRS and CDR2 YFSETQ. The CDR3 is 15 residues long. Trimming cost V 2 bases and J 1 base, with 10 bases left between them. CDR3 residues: CASSLTGQSNQPQHF. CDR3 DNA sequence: TGCGCCAGCAGCTTAACAGGGCAGAGCAATCAGCCCCAGCATTTT. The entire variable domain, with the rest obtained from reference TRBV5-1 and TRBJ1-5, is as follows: KAGVTQTPRYLIKTRGQQVTLSCSPISGHRSVSWYQQTPGQGLQFLFEYFSETQRNKGNFPGRFSGRQFSNSRSEMNVSTLELGDSALYLCASSLTGQSNQPQHFGDGTRLSIL.

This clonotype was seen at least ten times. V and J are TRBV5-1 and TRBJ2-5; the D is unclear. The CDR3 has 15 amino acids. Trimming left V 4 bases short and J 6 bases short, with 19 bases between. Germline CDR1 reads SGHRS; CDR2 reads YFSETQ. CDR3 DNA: TGCGCCAGCAGCACCGACCTTTCGATGAGGCAGACCCAGTACTTC. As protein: CASSTDLSMRQTQYF.

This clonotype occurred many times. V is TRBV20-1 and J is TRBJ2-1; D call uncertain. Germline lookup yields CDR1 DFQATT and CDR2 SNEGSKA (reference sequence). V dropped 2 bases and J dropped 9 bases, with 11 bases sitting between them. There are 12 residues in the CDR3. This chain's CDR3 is CSARYLGAEQFF. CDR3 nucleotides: TGCAGTGCTAGATACCTAGGAGCTGAGCAGTTCTTC.